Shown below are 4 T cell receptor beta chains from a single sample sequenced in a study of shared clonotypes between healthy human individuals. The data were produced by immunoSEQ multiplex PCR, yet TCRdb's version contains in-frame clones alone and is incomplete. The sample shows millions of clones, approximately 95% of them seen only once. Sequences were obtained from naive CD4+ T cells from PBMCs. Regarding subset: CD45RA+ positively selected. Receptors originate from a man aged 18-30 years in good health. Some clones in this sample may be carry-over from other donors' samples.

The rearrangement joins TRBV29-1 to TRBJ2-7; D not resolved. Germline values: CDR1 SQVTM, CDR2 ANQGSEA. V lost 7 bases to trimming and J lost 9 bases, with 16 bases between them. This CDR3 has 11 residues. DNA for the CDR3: TGCAGCGCTGTAGTGGTGAGTGGGCAGTACTTC. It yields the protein CSAVVVSGQYF.

This chain's CDR3 is CASSSWTAYEQYF. Written as DNA, the CDR3 is TGTGCCAGCAGTTCCTGGACAGCGTACGAGCAGTACTTC. The chain couples TRBV6-5 to TRBJ2-7; maybe TRBD1 (6 bases). CDR1 is MNHEY, CDR2 SVGAGI, per germline. The V gene lost 4 bases and the J gene lost 4 bases, with 11 bases spanning the gap. There are 13 residues in the CDR3.

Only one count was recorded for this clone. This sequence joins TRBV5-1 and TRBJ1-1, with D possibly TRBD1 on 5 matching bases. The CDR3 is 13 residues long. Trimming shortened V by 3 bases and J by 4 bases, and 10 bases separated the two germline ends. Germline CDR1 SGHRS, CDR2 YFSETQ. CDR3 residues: CASSWVRGTEAFF. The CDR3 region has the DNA TGCGCCAGCAGCTGGGTGAGGGGCACTGAAGCTTTCTTT.

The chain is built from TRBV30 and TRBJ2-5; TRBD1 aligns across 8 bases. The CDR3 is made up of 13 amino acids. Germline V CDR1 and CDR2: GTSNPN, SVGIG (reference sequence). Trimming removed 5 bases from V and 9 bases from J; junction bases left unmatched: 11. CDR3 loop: CAWQGAVIRAQYF. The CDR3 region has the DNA TGTGCCTGGCAGGGGGCCGTAATCCGGGCCCAGTACTTC.